The clone carrying this T cell receptor beta chain was counted only a few times. TCRdb independently ran MiXCR on the RT-PCR reads; one entry per CDR3 protein. The sample carries about 540,000 distinct CDR3 sequences, around 21% recorded once. CDR3 length equals 15 residues. Looked up from germline, CDR1 is DFQATT and CDR2 is SNEGSKA (reference sequence). Trimming cost V 4 bases and J 0 bases, with 16 bases left between them. These data come from a study of response to subunit inactivated influenza vaccine. A further study also used this sample, focusing on T cells expressing NK-cell markers. That paper notes: Template switching by 5'RACE with UMIs generated the TCR beta cDNA. Among eight sequenced donors, seven carried HCMV seropositivity while one was seronegative.

The receptor's source is a man aged 45-65 years who received an inactivated influenza vaccine. The specimen was CD4+ T cells sorted from PBMCs, collected 11 to 12 days after vaccination. V usage is TRBV20-1 and J usage is TRBJ2-7, with TRBD1 as a possible D gene (6 bases). The CDR3 protein is CSATTQTGHSYEQYF. CDR3 DNA: TGCAGTGCTACGACCCAGACAGGACACTCCTACGAGCAGTACTTC.